This T cell receptor (beta chain) was sequenced in a study of shared clonotypes between healthy human individuals (dated by TCRdb to the early 2020s). A note on the overall study: The cohort comprised a couple of women and a few men aged 18 to 49 years. Each donor's leukapheresis produced roughly between about 0.85 and 10 billion PBMCs. To increase sequencing depth and limit assay-specific biases, TCR repertoire library preparation and sequencing were carried out by different laboratories using diverse techniques. For each donor, three plates each were used for CD4 naive and CD4 memory, two plates were used for CD8 naive, and one plate was used for CD8 memory. To estimate repertoire size and how much clonotype sharing occurs between individuals, the study deeply sequenced the blood TCR repertoires of roughly 5 healthy adults. Overall study outcomes, separate from this receptor: Even with the large sequencing depth, rarefaction of the sorted-subset datasets indicated that sequencing was incomplete. Naive subsets generally had larger estimated clonotype richness than memory subsets. Roughly 5% of naive CD4, more than 3% of naive CD8, approximately 2.2% of memory CD4, and 0.35% to 0.5% of memory CD8 clonotypes were shared across several donors. Because the study included only a small number of donors, the genetic and exposure-history diversity represented was limited. Sampling was limited to blood, and TCR repertoires in tissue likely differ from TCR repertoires in blood. Clonotypes shared by all four sorted-subset donors showed higher generation probabilities than non-shared clonotypes. Pairwise subsampling indicated that sequencing depth was expected to affect the degree of clonotype sharing among donors.

Using the deep immunoSEQ assay, multiplex PCR amplified TCR CDR3 regions from genomic DNA. Extracted genomic DNA from each cell subset was distributed evenly across all wells of several immunoSEQ 96-well plates, and each plate was treated as a replicate. For sorted subsets, roughly 200 ng genomic DNA, equal to about 30,000 T cell genomes, was loaded into each replicate PCR. Purified libraries were quantified with a Qubit 3.0 fluorometer, sized on a Bioanalyzer 2100, and re-quantified with the KAPA Library Quantification kit. Every immunoSEQ 96-well plate was sequenced on a dedicated single-read 150-cycle Illumina NextSeq 550 flow cell. As for the original processing: Because the immunoSEQ output held only junctional sequences and lacked quality scores, the filtering could not match the filtering applied to full-length reads. To assign V/J genes and CDR3, sequences were annotated using PyIR, a Python wrapper for IgBLAST v1.9, with IMGT germline references. Reads were filtered out if the reads had weak V/J assignments (E-value above 1e-6), no CDR3, stop codons, out-of-frame junctions, or ambiguous translated residues. A V3J clonotype was defined by an identical inferred V gene, J gene, and CDR3 amino acid sequence. To compute the percentage overlap between repertoires, the number of shared unique clonotypes was divided by the size of the smaller repertoire. Three approaches were used to assess repertoire richness: RTK rarefaction, the Chao1 estimator, and Recon v2.1 estimates of unobserved clonotypes. Generation probabilities for all TCRbeta clonotypes obtained by the gDNA method from a handful of donors were computed using OLGA. The immuneACCESS repertoire file appears here via TCRdb, limited to in-frame rearrangements. These files lack a portion of the clones; in checked studies, under half of the deficit traces to unresolved V genes, and the cause of the others is not known. V and J calls and clone size follow that table, whereas D and trimming were derived from the DNA. Here the sample has over a million clones; approximately 72% occur a single time. The ten largest clonotypes hold about 1.5% of the sample.

CDR1 and CDR2 were assigned from the germline V gene as MNHEY and SVGAGI. Including the terminal cysteine and phenylalanine, the CDR3 comprises 15 residues. Only the CDR3 region is kept as DNA, spanning 45 bases read in frame from base 1. Deletion took 2 bases off V and 1 base off J, with a span of 10 bases between the germline ends. The donors were healthy, HIV-negative adults with no recently reported acute infections or vaccinations. All donors were Caucasian adults living in Nashville, Tennessee, USA. CD4+ T cells were enriched through magnetic negative selection, after which naive cells were positively selected on CD45RA and the remaining negative fraction served as the memory subset. After blood collection by leukapheresis, PBMCs were isolated using Ficoll-Histopaque density gradient centrifugation and then cryopreserved in the vapor phase of liquid nitrogen. Analytical flow cytometry was used to check the purity and quantity of every magnetically sorted T cell population. Genomic DNA was isolated from each sorted fraction and quantified by UV absorbance on a Nanodrop 2000c.

A word on this clone: It lacks a known antigen. No much larger clonotype is one base removed from it; base qualities were not supplied.

The sequenced sample was memory CD4+ T cells sorted from blood. This specimen's cell subset or site label, per the study, means: CD45RA-negative fraction. This receptor was identified in a man aged 18 to 29 in good health. The chain uses TRBV6-5 and TRBJ2-3; perhaps TRBD1 is the D gene, with 5 bases matching. In nucleotides, the sequence is TGTGCCAGCAGTTACCAAGGGGCCGGCACAGATACGCAGTATTTT. It codes for CASSYQGAGTDTQYF.